The 5 T cell receptor beta chains listed next were all sequenced from one sample in a study of cytomegalovirus exposure and HLA in healthy donors. The study ran its PCR with 60 Vbeta and 13 Jbeta primers. TCRdb keeps only in-frame clones here, not all; method: immunoSEQ multiplex PCR. The data contain tens of thousands of clones, 70% to 80% of them singletons. What was sequenced was PBMCs. The receptors come from a man aged 50 to 60 in good health and CMV-seropositive.

The gene calls are TRBV10-3 and TRBJ2-1; 9 positions match TRBD2. This CDR3 is built from 14 residues. Unmatched junction bases numbered 7, after V lost 6 bases and J lost 7 bases. The V gene's germline CDR1 is ENHRY and CDR2 SYGVKD. In DNA, the CDR3 is TGTGCCATCAGCGTCCCTCTAGCGGGGAATGAGCAGTTCTTC. Its protein product is CAISVPLAGNEQFF.

The V call is TRBV5-4, the J call TRBJ2-7, with D maybe TRBD1 (5 bases). Germline V gives CDR1 SGHNT, CDR2 YYREEE (reference sequence). This CDR3 contains 13 residues. Trimming removed 1 base at V and 2 bases at J, with 7 bases between. CDR3 DNA: TGTGCCAGCAGCTTGCAAGGGGCCTACGAGCAGTACTTC. The encoded protein is CASSLQGAYEQYF.

CDR3 loop: CASSDQGTRSYNEQFF. The CDR3 nucleotides read TGTGCCAGCTCGGACCAGGGGACCCGTTCCTACAATGAGCAGTTCTTC. This chain uses TRBV18 with TRBJ2-1; a weak D match, TRBD1 (6 bases). The CDR3 has 16 residues. V lost 6 bases, J lost 1 base, and 16 bases lay in between. The germline V gene encodes CDR1 KGHSH and CDR2 LQKENI.

V is TRBV11-2 and J is TRBJ2-7; TRBD2 might be the D (6 bases). Trimming took 0 bases from V and 7 from J, leaving 7 bases between them. In germline, CDR1 is SGHAT, CDR2 FQNNGV. The CDR3 is 12 amino acids. CDR3 sequence reads: CASSLEAGEQYF. The CDR3 nucleotides read TGTGCCAGCAGCTTAGAGGCGGGAGAGCAGTACTTC.

This chain joins TRBV28 and TRBJ2-7, with 11 bases identical to TRBD1. From germline, CDR1 is MDHEN and CDR2 SYDVKM. There are 17 residues in the CDR3. The ends lost 5 bases at V and 3 bases at J; junction bases unmatched: 12. CDR3: CASSGQEGGQGVYEQYF. CDR3 sequence (DNA): TGTGCCAGCAGTGGACAAGAGGGGGGACAGGGGGTCTACGAGCAGTACTTC.